This TCR beta chain is from a study of CD8 T cells in Susac syndrome. Note on this clonotype: Antigen: not known.

The CDR3 extends over 13 amino acids. Per germline, CDR1 MDHEN and CDR2 SYDVKM. Trimming stripped 5 bases from V and 7 bases from J, with 15 bases between. RNA in amounts of about 0.45 to 1 ug was reverse transcribed with random hexamers. The immunoSEQ assay covered 54 Vbeta and 13 Jbeta segments for CDR3. Via MiXCR, TCRdb re-called the immunoSEQ multiplex PCR reads, giving one row per CDR3 protein. The sample records 250,000 to 300,000 distinct CDR3 sequences, roughly 90% being singletons. TCR beta sequences were obtained from blood CD8+ and CD4+ T cells. The CD8+ and CD4+ T cells were isolated magnetically using a negative isolation approach, whereas the TEMRA cells were enriched by FACS. Study-wide findings and caveats: The study conceded that its TCR sequencing and HLA analysis involved relatively few individuals.

The specimen was CD8+ T cells from PBMCs. The receptor comes from a human donor with multiple sclerosis. The chain combines TRBV28 with TRBJ2-7; no clear D. The CDR3 loop reads CASSASTSGEQYF. The DNA of the CDR3 is TGTGCCAGCAGTGCCTCTACCTCTGGGGAGCAGTACTTC.